Below, one T cell receptor beta chain is given with its context. The antigen remains undetermined. This sample stems from a study of molecular identifiers for immune sequencing clone quantification. General study findings and limits: Jurkat TCR RNA spiked in from one cell reportedly remained identifiable amid some 950,000 naive cells. More than 99% of effector molecules, versus under 1% of naive-cell molecules, belonged to clones above 20 RNA copies.

Trimming shortened V by 2 bases and J by 5 bases, and 9 bases separated the two germline ends. This CDR3 comprises 14 residues. CDR1 is LNHNV and CDR2 is YYDKDF in the germline V gene (reference sequence). TCRdb reprocessed the PCR reads via MiXCR and lists one record per CDR3 protein. The sample carries about 630,000 distinct CDR3 sequences, less than 30% recorded once. The sorting of naive CD8 T cells used the CD8+CD4-CCR7+CD45RA+ phenotype. The origin of this receptor is a human donor in good health. Some libraries in this study had Jurkat cell RNA spiked in. What was sequenced was naive CD8+ T cells from blood, with Jurkat cell RNA spiked in. Subset here: FACS-sorted CD8+CD4-CCR7+CD45RA+ naive T cells. The chain uses TRBV15 and TRBJ2-2; possibly TRBD2 for D (5 bases). CDR3: CATSRLTGTGELFF. The CDR3 DNA sequence: TGTGCCACCAGCAGACTCACGGGGACCGGGGAGCTGTTTTTT.